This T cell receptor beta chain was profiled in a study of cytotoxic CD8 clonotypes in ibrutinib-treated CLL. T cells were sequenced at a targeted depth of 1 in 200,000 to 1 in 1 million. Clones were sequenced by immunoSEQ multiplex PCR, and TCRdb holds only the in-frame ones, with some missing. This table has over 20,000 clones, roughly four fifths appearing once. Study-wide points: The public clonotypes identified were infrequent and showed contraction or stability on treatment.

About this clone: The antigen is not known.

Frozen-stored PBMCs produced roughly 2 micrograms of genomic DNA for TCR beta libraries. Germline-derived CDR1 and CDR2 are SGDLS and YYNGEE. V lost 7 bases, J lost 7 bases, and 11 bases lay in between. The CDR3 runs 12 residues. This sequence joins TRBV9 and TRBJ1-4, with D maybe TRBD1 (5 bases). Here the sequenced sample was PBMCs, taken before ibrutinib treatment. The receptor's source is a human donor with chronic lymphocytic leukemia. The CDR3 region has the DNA TGTGCCAGCGGGGGAGTAGGTGAAAAACTGTTTTTT. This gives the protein CASGGVGEKLFF.